The 27 T cell receptor beta chains presented below share a single source sample, sequenced in a study of blood T cell repertoires in COVID-19. Libraries were prepared by immunoSEQ multiplex PCR; TCRdb keeps only in-frame clonotypes and omits some of them. This table holds 100,000 to 150,000 clones, approximately 90% found once. Input material: peripheral blood. The source of these receptors is a man between 50 and 59 years old with active or convalescent COVID-19.

The chain joins TRBV3-1 (or the pseudogene TRBV3-2) to TRBJ1-1; D gene unclear. V lost 0 bases and J 1 base, leaving 15 bases between the germline ends. From germline, CDR1 is LGHDT and CDR2 YNNKEL (reference sequence). The CDR3 is made up of 17 amino acids. CDR3: CASSQDFAAMENTEAFF. The CDR3 DNA sequence: TGTGCCAGCAGCCAAGATTTTGCGGCAATGGAGAACACTGAAGCTTTCTTT.

The V call is TRBV24-1, the J call TRBJ1-4; 7 bases align to TRBD1. The trim removed 4 bases at V and 8 bases at J, leaving 9 bases unmatched. Germline CDR1 KGHDR, CDR2 SFDVKD. The CDR3 totals 15 residues. For the CDR3, the DNA is TGTGCCACCAGTGACCCTGGGCCAGGGGGGGAAAAACTGTTTTTT. This sequence encodes CATSDPGPGGEKLFF.

This rearrangement joins TRBV3-1 (or the pseudogene TRBV3-2) to TRBJ2-5; 9 nucleotides match TRBD1. The CDR3 runs to 17 residues. CDR1 and CDR2 from the germline V gene are LGHDT and YNNKEL (reference sequence). V shed 0 bases and J 5 bases; nucleotides not matched to a gene: 10. The DNA of the CDR3 is TGTGCCAGCAGCCAAGATAAAAGACAGGGGGATCGGGAGACCCAGTACTTC. Its protein is CASSQDKRQGDRETQYF.

The chain employs TRBV10-1 and TRBJ2-7, with 8 bases fitting TRBD2. Germline trimming cut 2 bases from V and 6 bases from J; bases unmatched to any gene: 0. The CDR3 is made up of 12 amino acids. Germline loops: CDR1 WNHNN, CDR2 SYGVQD (reference sequence). The CDR3 loop is CASSEAGGEQYF. The CDR3 bases are TGCGCCAGCAGTGAGGCGGGAGGCGAGCAGTACTTC.

The V and J genes are TRBV10-2 and TRBJ1-1, with 8 nucleotides matching TRBD1. Germline-derived CDR1 and CDR2 are WSHSY and SAAADI. The CDR3 covers 14 residues. V was pared by 6 bases and J by 5 bases, with 8 bases of the junction left unmatched. DNA of the CDR3: TGCGCCAGCAGCGCAGGGGGCTTTAATACTGAAGCTTTCTTT. Its translation is CASSAGGFNTEAFF.

The V call is TRBV24-1, the J call TRBJ1-1; D might be TRBD1 (5 bases). The CDR3 length is 13 residues. The germline gives CDR1 KGHDR, CDR2 SFDVKD. V was shortened by 2 bases and J by 5 bases, with 8 bases between the two germline ends. The CDR3 here is CATSDSRGTEAFF. The CDR3 nucleotides read TGTGCCACCAGTGATTCTAGGGGTACTGAAGCTTTCTTT.

The chain joins TRBV7-6 to TRBJ2-7, with D unclear. V lost 2 bases and J 4 bases, leaving 9 bases between the germline ends. Germline-derived CDR1 and CDR2 are SGHVS and FNYEAQ. The CDR3 is 13 amino acids. The CDR3 nucleotides are TGTGCCAGCAGCTTAAGTGGCCCGTACGAGCAGTACTTC. Encoded protein: CASSLSGPYEQYF. Full variable domain (missing parts from reference TRBV7-6 and TRBJ2-7): GAGVSQSPRYKVTKRGQDVALRCDPISGHVSLYWYRQALGQGPEFLTYFNYEAQQDKSGLPNDRFSAERPEGSISTLTIQRTEQRDSAMYRCASSLSGPYEQYFGPGTRLTVT.

CDR3 bases: TGTGCCAGCAGCTTAATTGGGTCTAGCGGGAGAGGGAATGAGCAGTTCTTC. This translates into CASSLIGSSGRGNEQFF. V usage is TRBV7-2 and J usage is TRBJ2-1; 10 bases are a match to TRBD2. CDR1 and CDR2 from the germline V gene are SGHTA and FQGNSA. V was pared by 2 bases and J by 7 bases, with 11 bases of the junction left unmatched. This CDR3 is 17 amino acids long.

The chain employs TRBV5-1 and TRBJ2-2, with 11 nucleotides matching TRBD1. Germline-derived CDR1 and CDR2 are SGHRS and YFSETQ. J was trimmed by 7 bases and V by 4 bases; bases with no gene match: 6. This CDR3 region has 15 residues. CDR3 in amino acids: CASSEGQGEGGELFF. The CDR3 nucleotides read TGCGCCAGCAGCGAGGGACAGGGGGAGGGCGGGGAGCTGTTTTTT.

This chain connects TRBV6-2 or TRBV6-3 to TRBJ1-5; 7 bases are shared with TRBD1. CDR1 MNHEY and CDR2 SVGEGT come from the germline V gene. Trimming took 5 bases from V and 3 from J; bases not matched to a gene: 7. The CDR3 runs to 15 residues. CDR3 sequence (DNA): TGTGCCAGCAGTATCCCAGGGGGTTCCAATCAGCCCCAGCATTTT. Amino acids: CASSIPGGSNQPQHF.

This rearrangement joins TRBV19 to TRBJ2-1, with 9 nucleotides matching TRBD2. Germline CDR1 is LNHDA and CDR2 is SQIVND (reference sequence). The CDR3 consists of 16 residues. V lost 4 bases, J lost 2 bases, and 6 bases stayed unmatched. CDR3 DNA: TGTGCCAGTAGTAGTACGGGACTAGCTACCTACAATGAGCAGTTCTTC. Protein sequence: CASSSTGLATYNEQFF.

V is TRBV24-1 and J is TRBJ1-1, with D possibly being TRBD1 (5 bases). Germline CDR1 reads KGHDR; CDR2 reads SFDVKD. Trimming stripped 6 bases from V and 5 bases from J, with 12 bases between. The CDR3 has 13 amino acids. The CDR3 loop reads CATSSGAGTEAFF. Here the CDR3 DNA reads TGTGCCACCAGTAGTGGGGCAGGTACTGAAGCTTTCTTT.

This chain uses TRBV6-2 or TRBV6-3 with TRBJ2-1; 11 bases map to TRBD2. The V and J ends lost 2 bases and 5 bases, in that order; junction bases with no gene match: 5. Looked up from germline, CDR1 is MNHEY and CDR2 is SVGEGT. The CDR3 is 16 amino acids. CDR3 DNA: TGTGCCAGCAGTTACAGCATTAGCGGGAGGGACAATGAGCAGTTCTTC. Protein product: CASSYSISGRDNEQFF.

V gene TRBV10-3 combines with J gene TRBJ1-2; D might be TRBD1 (6 bases). Germline values: CDR1 ENHRY, CDR2 SYGVKD. The CDR3 loop spans 13 amino acids. V was trimmed by 4 bases and J by 8 bases, leaving 14 bases between them. DNA for the CDR3: TGTGCCATCAGTGGAGGGGACACGTTGGGCTACACCTTC. Amino acid sequence: CAISGGDTLGYTF.

The V and J genes are TRBV6-5 and TRBJ1-3, with a weak D call TRBD1 (5 bases). V was trimmed by 3 bases and J by 0 bases, leaving 9 bases between them. The germline gives CDR1 MNHEY, CDR2 SVGAGI. CDR3 length equals 15 residues. The CDR3 sequence: CASSYGGGSGNTIYF. As DNA, the CDR3 is TGTGCCAGCAGTTATGGGGGGGGCTCTGGAAACACCATATATTTT.

This chain links TRBV6-6 with TRBJ1-6; D gene uncertain. Germline CDR1 is MNHNY and CDR2 is SVGAGI (reference sequence). The CDR3 length is 16 residues. V was shortened by 2 bases and J by 6 bases, with 14 bases between the two germline ends. The chain's CDR3 is CASSYGPPRVNSPLHF. In nucleotides, the CDR3 is TGTGCCAGCAGTTACGGACCGCCGCGGGTTAATTCACCCCTCCACTTT.

This chain links TRBV30 with TRBJ1-2; D gene unclear. This CDR3 has 12 residues. The ends were cut back, 8 bases at V and 4 bases at J, with 14 bases in the middle. Germline CDR1 reads GTSNPN; CDR2 reads SVGIG (reference sequence). The CDR3 region is CAAVGRAYGYTF. DNA of the CDR3: TGTGCCGCCGTGGGGAGGGCCTATGGCTACACCTTC.

This chain connects TRBV9 to TRBJ1-1; the match to TRBD1 covers 10 bases. This CDR3 is 15 amino acids long. The V segment lost 4 bases and the J segment 4 bases; nucleotides outside the gene matches: 7. Germline loops: CDR1 SGDLS, CDR2 YYNGEE. CDR3 sequence (DNA): TGTGCCAGCAGCACAAGACAGGGGGCTGGCACTGAAGCTTTCTTT. Translation gives CASSTRQGAGTEAFF.

This chain connects TRBV28 to TRBJ1-2, with TRBD1 matching over 10 bases. Germline values: CDR1 MDHEN, CDR2 SYDVKM. The CDR3 spans 16 residues. J gave up 6 bases and V 6 bases, and 13 bases lay outside the gene matches. As DNA, the CDR3 is TGTGCCAGCAGCTTGACGACAGGGGGCCCCCTAAATGGCTACACCTTC. Translating gives CASSLTTGGPLNGYTF.

The chain is built from TRBV10-1 and TRBJ2-1, with 11 bases identical to TRBD2. Trimming at V came to 8 bases and at J to 9 bases, leaving 6 bases not matched to a gene. CDR1 and CDR2 (germline): WNHNN, SYGVQD (reference sequence). The CDR3 sequence is 13 residues long. The DNA of the CDR3 is TGCGCCAGCCATAGCGGGAGGGCCGGTGAGCAGTTCTTC. Protein sequence: CASHSGRAGEQFF.

This clone was seen only a few times. The rearrangement uses TRBV7-6 and TRBJ1-1; D remains ambiguous. V was trimmed by 3 bases and J by 0 bases, leaving 20 bases between them. Germline CDR1 and CDR2: SGHVS and FNYEAQ. The CDR3 is made up of 18 amino acids. This CDR3 is CASSFYPLGEGLNTEAFF. The CDR3 DNA reads as TGTGCCAGCAGCTTTTACCCTCTCGGGGAGGGTCTGAACACTGAAGCTTTCTTT.

The rearrangement uses TRBV28 and TRBJ1-4, with TRBD1 identical over 7 bases. CDR3 length: 15 amino acids. V was pared by 8 bases and J by 7 bases, with 13 bases of the junction left unmatched. The germline gives CDR1 MDHEN, CDR2 SYDVKM. The CDR3 coding sequence is TGTGCCAGCTATAGACAGGGATCAAAGAGTGAAAAACTGTTTTTT. This encodes CASYRQGSKSEKLFF.

The chain uses TRBV11-3 and TRBJ2-7; 8 bases are a match to TRBD1. CDR1 and CDR2 (germline): SGHNT, YENEEA. V dropped 4 bases and J dropped 4; count of bases not matched to a gene: 3. CDR3 length: 13 residues. CDR3 region: CASSSGTGYEQYF. The DNA of the CDR3 is TGTGCCAGCAGCTCCGGGACAGGATACGAGCAGTACTTC.

V and J are TRBV12-3 or TRBV12-4 and TRBJ2-1, with 8 bases aligning to TRBD1. There are 13 residues in the CDR3. V shed 4 bases and J 6 bases; nucleotides not matched to a gene: 2. The CDR3 here is CASSSGTGNEQFF. Here the CDR3 DNA reads TGTGCCAGCAGTTCCGGGACAGGCAATGAGCAGTTCTTC.

The J gene is TRBJ2-4, the V gene TRBV5-1; TRBD1 matches at 8 bases. Unmatched junction bases numbered 8, after V lost 3 bases and J lost 3 bases. This CDR3 has 16 amino acids. Germline lookup yields CDR1 SGHRS and CDR2 YFSETQ. The CDR3 is CASSWGDRLIKNIQYF. The CDR3 DNA follows: TGCGCCAGCAGCTGGGGGGACAGGTTGATCAAAAACATTCAGTACTTC.

The chain couples TRBV7-2 to TRBJ1-1; a possible D gene is TRBD1 (5 bases). V was shortened by 2 bases and J by 5 bases, with 24 bases between the two germline ends. Per germline, CDR1 SGHTA and CDR2 FQGNSA. There are 18 residues in the CDR3. This chain's CDR3 is CASSLLVWSPGTRTEAFF. CDR3 bases: TGTGCCAGCAGCTTATTGGTCTGGTCCCCCGGGACTAGGACTGAAGCTTTCTTT.

The chain couples TRBV5-1 to TRBJ2-1; the match to TRBD2 covers 13 bases. The V gene end was trimmed by 4 bases and the J gene end by 9 bases; junction bases not matched to a gene: 13. Germline V CDR1 and CDR2: SGHRS, YFSETQ. This CDR3 has 17 residues. The CDR3 DNA follows: TGCGCCAGCAGCGGCGGACTAGCGGGAGCAAGGCGGTCTGAGCAGTTCTTC. It translates to CASSGGLAGARRSEQFF.